Listed below are T cell receptor beta chains from one sample, sequenced in a study of CD8 T cells in ankylosing spondylitis. TCRdb re-derived calls from the 5' RACE reads in MiXCR, one entry per CDR3 protein. The data show some 840,000 distinct CDR3 sequences, 12% seen once. Sequencing input: blood, either unsorted or a sorted T cell fraction (not recorded which). The receptors shown here come from a male donor with ankylosing spondylitis. The conserved cysteine and the conserved F or W are not part of the CDR3 here. A D gene is named only where the DNA matches it firmly.

d_gene	j_gene	v_gene	CDR3aa
TRBD2	TRBJ2-5	TRBV20-1	SAVASGRALETQY
NA	TRBJ1-1	TRBV20-1	SAVLGAMGVLATEAF
TRBD1	TRBJ2-4	TRBV29-1	SVAGQLNKNIQY
TRBD2	TRBJ2-1	TRBV20-1	SQLAGGNEQF
NA	TRBJ2-2	TRBV25-1	ASSESGTGELF
TRBD2	TRBJ2-3	TRBV6-1	ASSPLAGGRVTQY
NA	TRBJ1-1	TRBV29-1	SVAFTFGAEAF
NA	TRBJ1-1	TRBV7-2	ASSWRQADTEAF
NA	TRBJ2-7	TRBV20-1	SALRLDRNYEQY
NA	TRBJ2-1	TRBV6-6	ASRRTLGQF
TRBD1	TRBJ2-7	TRBV29-1	SGTGTGISYEQY
NA	TRBJ2-1	TRBV7-6	ASSWGRGKDNEQF
NA	TRBJ2-1	TRBV7-2	ASSGRIDNEQF
NA	TRBJ2-5	TRBV29-1	SVVRRGPEGQETQY
NA	TRBJ1-1	TRBV27	ASSSRGSTEAF
NA	TRBJ2-3	TRBV4-3	ASSQEFAPDTQY
NA	TRBJ2-1	TRBV29-1	SVEGRGPDREQF
NA	TRBJ2-1	TRBV24-1	ATSDYRADSYNEQF
NA	TRBJ2-7	TRBV6-1	ASRARGFSYEQY
TRBD2	TRBJ2-7	TRBV20-1	SADPSGASEQY
TRBD2	TRBJ2-3	TRBV5-1	ASSLERTSGSADTQY
NA	TRBJ2-7	TRBV21-1	ASSKEDRTGAFEQY
NA	TRBJ1-3	TRBV7-9	ASSFNTLGGNTIY
NA	TRBJ2-1	TRBV4-3	ASSQEGFRSYNEQF
NA	TRBJ1-1	TRBV2	ASSEMARGTEAF
NA	TRBJ2-1	TRBV5-1	ASSLVRVAAYNEQF
TRBD1	TRBJ2-5	TRBV5-1	ASSGPWTGRETQY
TRBD2	TRBJ2-7	TRBV6-1	ASSRPGTSGAYEQY
TRBD2	TRBJ2-2	TRBV20-1	SAVAGDYTGELF
NA	TRBJ2-7	TRBV7-2	ASSPRASYEQY
TRBD2	TRBJ2-1	TRBV20-1	SAQLAGALNEQF
TRBD1	TRBJ1-2	TRBV10-3	AIMESGQGYDYT
TRBD1	TRBJ2-3	TRBV24-1	ATSASGRGHGDTQY
NA	TRBJ1-1	TRBV3-1	ASSQDPDRRGEAF
NA	TRBJ1-4	TRBV5-1	ASSLEGYGGEKLF
TRBD2	TRBJ2-1	TRBV27	ASSPKRGSGREHEQF
TRBD2	TRBJ2-7	TRBV7-9	ASSLALREMDNEQY
TRBD1	TRBJ1-5	TRBV7-9	ASSYGQGQH
NA	TRBJ2-3	TRBV10-1	ASSLSVTDTQY
NA	TRBJ1-1	TRBV5-6	ASSTRGGSKEAF
NA	TRBJ1-4	TRBV18	ASSPSLGDEKLF
TRBD1	TRBJ2-2	TRBV7-2	ASSLIDRGQTGELF